These T cell receptor beta chains were read from a single sample in a study of blood T cell repertoires in COVID-19. The method was immunoSEQ multiplex PCR; TCRdb's version includes in-frame clones alone and lacks a portion of them. The sample lists approximately 220,000 clones; 82% were seen once. The sample taken for sequencing was peripheral blood. The source is a woman between 65 and 79 years old with acute or convalescent COVID-19. Both conserved end residues are part of each CDR3. A D gene is named only where the DNA matches it firmly. Part of the rows lack a size; the others show once, few, many or a class for expanded clones.

D gene | J gene | V gene | clone size | CDR3 protein | CDR3 DNA
NA | TRBJ2-5 | TRBV4-2 | NA | CASSQEATSEETQYF | TGTGCCAGCAGCCAAGAGGCGACTAGTGAGGAGACCCAGTACTTC
TRBD1 | TRBJ2-4 | TRBV6-2/TRBV6-3 | NA | CASSYSQGADYF | TGTGCCAGCAGTTACTCACAGGGGGCCGATTACTTC
TRBD1 | TRBJ2-6 | TRBV7-7 | NA | CASSLPDRVLPGANVLTF | TGTGCCAGCAGCTTACCCGACAGGGTCCTGCCTGGGGCCAACGTCCTGACTTTC
TRBD1 | TRBJ1-2 | TRBV7-2 | NA | CASSQTRTGVGNYGYTF | TGTGCCAGCAGCCAAACCAGGACAGGGGTCGGTAACTATGGCTACACCTTC
TRBD1 | TRBJ2-1 | TRBV28 | NA | CASSLSGQGNNEQFF | TGTGCCAGCAGTTTATCCGGACAGGGCAACAATGAGCAGTTCTTC
NA | TRBJ1-6 | TRBV6-1 | NA | CASSEGHVYNSPLHF | TGTGCCAGCAGTGAGGGGCATGTCTATAATTCACCCCTCCACTTT
TRBD1 | TRBJ1-1 | TRBV5-1 | NA | CASGTGGVTEAFF | TGCGCCAGTGGGACAGGGGGCGTCACTGAAGCTTTCTTT
NA | TRBJ1-4 | TRBV15 | once | CATSRDQGLVEKLFF | TGTGCCACCAGCAGAGATCAGGGTTTAGTTGAAAAACTGTTTTTT
TRBD1 | TRBJ2-7 | TRBV5-1 | NA | CASNSGQGAYEQYF | TGCGCCAGCAATTCGGGACAGGGGGCCTACGAGCAGTACTTC
TRBD1 | TRBJ1-1 | TRBV12-3/TRBV12-4 | NA | CASGYRGDTEAFF | TGTGCCAGCGGATACAGGGGGGACACTGAAGCTTTCTTT
TRBD1 | TRBJ1-1 | TRBV19 | NA | CASTSTGPEAFF | TGTGCCAGTACCTCGACAGGGCCTGAAGCTTTCTTT
NA | TRBJ2-7 | TRBV29-1 | once | CSVEKGYEQYF | TGCAGCGTCGAAAAGGGGTACGAGCAGTACTTC
NA | TRBJ2-3 | TRBV3-1/TRBV3-2 | NA | CASSRTNPSTDTQYF | TGTGCCAGCAGCCGGACTAACCCGAGCACAGATACGCAGTATTTT
NA | TRBJ1-6 | TRBV6-1 | few | CASSEVGGSSYNSPLHF | TGTGCCAGCAGTGAAGTTGGGGGGAGCTCCTATAATTCACCCCTCCACTTT